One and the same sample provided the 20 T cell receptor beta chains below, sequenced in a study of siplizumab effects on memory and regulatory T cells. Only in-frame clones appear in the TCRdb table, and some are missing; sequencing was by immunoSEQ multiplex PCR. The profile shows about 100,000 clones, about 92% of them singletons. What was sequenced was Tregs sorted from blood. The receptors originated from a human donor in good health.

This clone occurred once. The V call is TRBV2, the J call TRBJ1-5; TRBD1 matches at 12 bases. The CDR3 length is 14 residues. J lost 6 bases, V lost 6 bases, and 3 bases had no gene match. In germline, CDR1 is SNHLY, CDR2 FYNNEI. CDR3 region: CASSRDRGLQPQHF. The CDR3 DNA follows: TGTGCCAGCAGCCGGGACAGGGGGCTTCAGCCCCAGCATTTT.

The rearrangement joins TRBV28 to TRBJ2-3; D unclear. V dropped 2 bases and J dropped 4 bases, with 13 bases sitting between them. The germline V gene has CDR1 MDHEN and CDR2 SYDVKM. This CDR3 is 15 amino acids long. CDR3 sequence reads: CASSLALVLPDTQYF. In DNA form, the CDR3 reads TGTGCCAGCAGTTTAGCCCTAGTTTTGCCAGATACGCAGTATTTT.

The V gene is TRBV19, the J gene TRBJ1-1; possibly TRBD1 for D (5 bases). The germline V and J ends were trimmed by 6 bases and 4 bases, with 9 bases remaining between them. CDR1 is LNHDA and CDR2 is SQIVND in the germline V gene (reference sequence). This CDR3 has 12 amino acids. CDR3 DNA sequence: TGTGCCAGTAGCCGACAGTTCACTGAAGCTTTCTTT. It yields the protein CASSRQFTEAFF.

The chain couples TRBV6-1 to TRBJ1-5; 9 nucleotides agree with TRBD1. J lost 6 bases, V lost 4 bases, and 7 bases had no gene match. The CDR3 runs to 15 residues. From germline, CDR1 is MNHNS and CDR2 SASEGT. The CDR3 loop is CASSAGTGSSQPQHF. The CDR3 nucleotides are TGTGCCAGCAGTGCCGGGACAGGGTCGTCTCAGCCCCAGCATTTT.

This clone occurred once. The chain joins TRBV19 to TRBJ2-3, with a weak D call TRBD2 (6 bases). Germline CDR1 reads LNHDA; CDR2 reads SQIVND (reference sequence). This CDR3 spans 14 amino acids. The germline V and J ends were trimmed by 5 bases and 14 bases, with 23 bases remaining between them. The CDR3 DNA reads TGTGCCAGTAGTGTATATAGCGGTTCCAACCGTTGGTATTTT. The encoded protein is CASSVYSGSNRWYF.

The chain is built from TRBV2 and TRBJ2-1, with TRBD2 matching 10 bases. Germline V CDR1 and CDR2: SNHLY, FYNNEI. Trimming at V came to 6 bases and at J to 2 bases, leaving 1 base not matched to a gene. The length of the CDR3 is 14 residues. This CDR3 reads CASRLAGAYNEQFF. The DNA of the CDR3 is TGTGCCAGCAGGCTAGCGGGAGCCTACAATGAGCAGTTCTTC.

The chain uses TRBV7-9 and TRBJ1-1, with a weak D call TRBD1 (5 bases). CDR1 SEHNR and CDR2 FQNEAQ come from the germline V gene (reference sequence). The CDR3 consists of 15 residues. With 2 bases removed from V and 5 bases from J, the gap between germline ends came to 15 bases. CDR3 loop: CASSLTGASGTEAFF. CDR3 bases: TGTGCCAGCAGCTTAACCGGGGCCTCAGGAACTGAAGCTTTCTTT.

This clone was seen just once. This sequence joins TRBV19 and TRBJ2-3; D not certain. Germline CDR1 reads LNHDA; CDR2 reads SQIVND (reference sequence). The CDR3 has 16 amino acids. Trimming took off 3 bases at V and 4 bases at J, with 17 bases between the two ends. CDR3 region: CASSMLVKGSADTQYF. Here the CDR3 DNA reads TGTGCCAGTAGTATGTTAGTGAAGGGATCGGCAGATACGCAGTATTTT.

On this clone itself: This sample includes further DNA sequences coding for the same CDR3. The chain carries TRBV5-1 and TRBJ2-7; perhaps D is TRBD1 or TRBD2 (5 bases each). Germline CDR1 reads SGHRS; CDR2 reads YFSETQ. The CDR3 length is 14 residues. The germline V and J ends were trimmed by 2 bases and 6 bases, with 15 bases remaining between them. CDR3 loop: CASSLGQGGGEQYF. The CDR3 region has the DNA TGCGCCAGCAGCTTAGGGCAGGGTGGGGGCGAGCAGTACTTC.

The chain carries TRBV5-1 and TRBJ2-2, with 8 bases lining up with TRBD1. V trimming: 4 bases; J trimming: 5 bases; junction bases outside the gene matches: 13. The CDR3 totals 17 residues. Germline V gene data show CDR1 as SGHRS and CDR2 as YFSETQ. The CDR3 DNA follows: TGCGCCAGCAGCCCTTTCCGACAGGGGCTTGAAACCGGGGAGCTGTTTTTT. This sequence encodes CASSPFRQGLETGELFF.

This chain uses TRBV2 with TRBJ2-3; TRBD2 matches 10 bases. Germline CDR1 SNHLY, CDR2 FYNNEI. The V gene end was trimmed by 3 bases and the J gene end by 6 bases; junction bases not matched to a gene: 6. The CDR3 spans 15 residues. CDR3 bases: TGTGCCAGCAGTGAGGGCGTTAGCGGGAGGGATACGCAGTATTTT. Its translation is CASSEGVSGRDTQYF.

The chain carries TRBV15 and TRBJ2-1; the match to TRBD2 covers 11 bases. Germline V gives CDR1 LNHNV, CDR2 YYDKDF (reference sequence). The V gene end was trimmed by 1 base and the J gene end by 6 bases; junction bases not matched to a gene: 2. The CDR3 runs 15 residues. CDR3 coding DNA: TGTGCCACCAGCAGAGGTACTAGCGGGAGCAATGAGCAGTTCTTC. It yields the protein CATSRGTSGSNEQFF.

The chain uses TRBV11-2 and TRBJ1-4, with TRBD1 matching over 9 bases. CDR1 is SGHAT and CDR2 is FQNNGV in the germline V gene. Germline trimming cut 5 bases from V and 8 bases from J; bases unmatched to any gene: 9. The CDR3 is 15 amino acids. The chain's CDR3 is CASSRPGQGIEKLFF. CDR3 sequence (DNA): TGTGCCAGCAGCCGACCCGGACAGGGGATCGAAAAACTGTTTTTT.

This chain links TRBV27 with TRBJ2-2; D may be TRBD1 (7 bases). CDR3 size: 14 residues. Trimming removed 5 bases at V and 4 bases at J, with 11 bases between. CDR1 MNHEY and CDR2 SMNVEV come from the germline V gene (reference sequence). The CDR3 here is CASSRQGGTGELFF. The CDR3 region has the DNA TGTGCCAGCAGTAGACAGGGAGGCACCGGGGAGCTGTTTTTT.

CDR3 region: CASSLGLAGGPRSVEQFF. DNA of the CDR3: TGCGCCAGCAGCTTGGGACTAGCGGGAGGGCCTAGGAGTGTTGAGCAGTTCTTC. V is TRBV5-1 and J is TRBJ2-1, with 14 bases aligning to TRBD2. The CDR3 length is 18 residues. CDR1 is SGHRS, CDR2 YFSETQ, per germline. Losses at the gene ends were 0 bases for V and 9 bases for J; bases not matched to a gene: 11. The full variable domain, in which reference TRBV5-1 and TRBJ2-1 provide the parts outside the CDR3, is KAGVTQTPRYLIKTRGQQVTLSCSPISGHRSVSWYQQTPGQGLQFLFEYFSETQRNKGNFPGRFSGRQFSNSRSEMNVSTLELGDSALYLCASSLGLAGGPRSVEQFFGPGTRLTVL.

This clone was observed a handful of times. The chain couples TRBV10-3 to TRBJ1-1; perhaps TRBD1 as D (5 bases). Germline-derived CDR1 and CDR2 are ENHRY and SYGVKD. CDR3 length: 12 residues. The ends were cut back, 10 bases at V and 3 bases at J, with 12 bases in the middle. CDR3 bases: TGTGCCACCTCGGCAGGGTACACTGAAGCTTTCTTT. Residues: CATSAGYTEAFF.

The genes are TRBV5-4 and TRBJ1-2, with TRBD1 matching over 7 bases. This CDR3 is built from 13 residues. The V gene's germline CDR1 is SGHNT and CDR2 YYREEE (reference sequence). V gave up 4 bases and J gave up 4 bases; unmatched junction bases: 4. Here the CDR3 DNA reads TGTGCCAGCAGCGCGGACAGGCCCTATGGCTACACCTTC. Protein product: CASSADRPYGYTF.

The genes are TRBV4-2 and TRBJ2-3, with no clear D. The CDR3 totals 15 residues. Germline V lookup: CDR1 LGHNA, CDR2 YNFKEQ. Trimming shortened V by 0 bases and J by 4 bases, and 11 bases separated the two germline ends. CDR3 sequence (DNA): TGTGCCAGCAGCCAAGATGGAAATAGGGCAGATACGCAGTATTTT. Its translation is CASSQDGNRADTQYF.

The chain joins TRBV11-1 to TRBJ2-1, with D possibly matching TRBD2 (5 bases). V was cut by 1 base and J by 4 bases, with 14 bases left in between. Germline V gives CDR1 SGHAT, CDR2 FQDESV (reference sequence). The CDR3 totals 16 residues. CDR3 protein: CASSLEGLAPYNEQFF. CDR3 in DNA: TGTGCCAGCAGCTTAGAAGGTCTAGCACCTTACAATGAGCAGTTCTTC.

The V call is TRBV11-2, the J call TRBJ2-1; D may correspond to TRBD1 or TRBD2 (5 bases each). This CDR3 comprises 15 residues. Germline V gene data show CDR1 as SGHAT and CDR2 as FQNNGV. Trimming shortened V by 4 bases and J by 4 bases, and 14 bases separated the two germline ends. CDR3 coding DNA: TGTGCCAGCAGCTCGCCGGGACCGTTATACAATGAGCAGTTCTTC. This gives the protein CASSSPGPLYNEQFF.